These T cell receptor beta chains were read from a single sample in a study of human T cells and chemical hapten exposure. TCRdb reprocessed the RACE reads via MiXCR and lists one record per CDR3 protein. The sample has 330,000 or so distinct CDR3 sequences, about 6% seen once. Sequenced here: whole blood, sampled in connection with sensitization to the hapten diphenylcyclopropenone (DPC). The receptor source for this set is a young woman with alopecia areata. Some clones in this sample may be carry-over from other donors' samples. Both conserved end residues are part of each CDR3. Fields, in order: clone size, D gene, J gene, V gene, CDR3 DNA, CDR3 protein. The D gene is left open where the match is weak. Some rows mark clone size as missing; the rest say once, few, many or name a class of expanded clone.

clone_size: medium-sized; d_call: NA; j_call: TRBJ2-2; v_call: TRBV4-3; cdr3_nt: TGCGCCAGCAGCCAAGATGGGGCAGGCAACGGGGAGCTGTTTTTT; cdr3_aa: CASSQDGAGNGELFF
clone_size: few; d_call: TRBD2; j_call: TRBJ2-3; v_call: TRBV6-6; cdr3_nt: TGTGCCAGCAAAGCGGGGGGGCAAGATACGCAGTATTTT; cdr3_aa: CASKAGGQDTQYF
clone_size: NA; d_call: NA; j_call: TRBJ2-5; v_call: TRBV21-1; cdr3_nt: TGTGCCAGCAGCAAACATGAGAACATCGCGTCGGGGGAGACCCAGTACTTC; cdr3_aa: CASSKHENIASGETQYF
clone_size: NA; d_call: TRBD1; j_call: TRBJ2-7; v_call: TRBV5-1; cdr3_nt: TGCGCCAGCAGCCTGACCGGGACAGGGGAAAGGGAGCAGTACTTC; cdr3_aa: CASSLTGTGEREQYF
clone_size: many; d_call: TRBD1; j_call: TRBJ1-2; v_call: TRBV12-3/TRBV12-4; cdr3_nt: TGTGCCAGCAGCCGGGACAGGGGGGGCTATGGCTACACCTTC; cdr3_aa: CASSRDRGGYGYTF
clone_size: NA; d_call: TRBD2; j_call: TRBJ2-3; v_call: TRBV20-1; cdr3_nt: TGCAGTGCTAGGGCGGGGGGGCCCACAGATACGCAGTATTTT; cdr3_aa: CSARAGGPTDTQYF
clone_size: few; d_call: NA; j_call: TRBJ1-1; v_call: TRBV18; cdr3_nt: TGTGCCAGCTCACCATTTATGGCAGGGGAGTTAAACACTGAAGCTTTCTTT; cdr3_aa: CASSPFMAGELNTEAFF
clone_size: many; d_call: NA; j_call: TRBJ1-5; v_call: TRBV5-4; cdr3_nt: TGTGCCAGCAGCTTGGTTTGGGGGATCCGCAATCAGCCCCAGCATTTT; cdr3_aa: CASSLVWGIRNQPQHF
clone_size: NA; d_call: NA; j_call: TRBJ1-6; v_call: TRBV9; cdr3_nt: TGTGCCAGCAGCGTGGGCGGATATAATTCACCCCTCCACTTT; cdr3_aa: CASSVGGYNSPLHF
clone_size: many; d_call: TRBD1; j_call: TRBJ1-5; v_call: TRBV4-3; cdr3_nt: TGCGCCAGCAGCCAAGATCTGGACAGGGGTAATCAGCCCCAGCATTTT; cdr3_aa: CASSQDLDRGNQPQHF
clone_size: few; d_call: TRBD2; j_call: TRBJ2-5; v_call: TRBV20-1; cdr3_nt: TGCAGTGCTAGATCCGAGCGGGGGGACCAAGAGACCCAGTACTTC; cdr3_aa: CSARSERGDQETQYF
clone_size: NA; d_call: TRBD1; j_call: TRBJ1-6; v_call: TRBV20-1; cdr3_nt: TGCAGTGCTAGATCCGGGACAGGTTATAATTCACCCCTCCACTTT; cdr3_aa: CSARSGTGYNSPLHF
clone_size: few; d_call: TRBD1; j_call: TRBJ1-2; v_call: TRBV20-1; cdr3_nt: TGCAGTGCGCCGGGACAGGGGTCAAACTATGGCTACACCTTC; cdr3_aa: CSAPGQGSNYGYTF
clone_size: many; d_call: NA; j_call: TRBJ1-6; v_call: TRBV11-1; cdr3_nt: TGTGCCAGCAGCCCGTCAAGGGGTTCACCCCTCCACTTT; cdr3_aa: CASSPSRGSPLHF
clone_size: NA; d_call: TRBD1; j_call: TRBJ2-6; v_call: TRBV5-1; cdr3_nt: TGCGCCAGCACCTTGGAGACAGGGGCTGGGGCCAACGTCCTGACTTTC; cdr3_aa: CASTLETGAGANVLTF
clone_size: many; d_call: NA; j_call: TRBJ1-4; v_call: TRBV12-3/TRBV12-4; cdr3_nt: TGTGCCAGCAGTTTTAACCAGGGTGATAATGAAAAACTGTTTTTT; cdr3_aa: CASSFNQGDNEKLFF
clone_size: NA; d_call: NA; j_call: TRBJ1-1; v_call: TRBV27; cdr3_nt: TGTGCCAGCAGCCGCGGGGGGGCCCTAGGGGACACTGAAGCTTTCTTT; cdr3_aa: CASSRGGALGDTEAFF
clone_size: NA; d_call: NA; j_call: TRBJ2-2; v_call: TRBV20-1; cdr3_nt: TGCAGTGCAATGACCCGGGACCTTGCTCTCGGGGAGCTGTTTTTT; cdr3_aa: CSAMTRDLALGELFF
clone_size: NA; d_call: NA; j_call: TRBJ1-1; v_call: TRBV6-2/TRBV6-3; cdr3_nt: TGTGCCAGCAGTTACCAACAGCCGGACACTGAAGCTTTCTTT; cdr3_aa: CASSYQQPDTEAFF
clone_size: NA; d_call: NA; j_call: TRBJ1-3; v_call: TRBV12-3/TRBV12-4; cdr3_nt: TGTGCCAGCAGCAAACATGGCCCCTCTGGAAACACCATATATTTT; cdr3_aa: CASSKHGPSGNTIYF
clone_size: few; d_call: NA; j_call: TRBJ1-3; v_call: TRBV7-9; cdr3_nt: TGTGCCAGCAGCTCGGCCGGCTCTGGAAACACCATATATTTT; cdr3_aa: CASSSAGSGNTIYF
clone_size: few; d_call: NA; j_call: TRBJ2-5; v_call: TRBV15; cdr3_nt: TGTGCCACCAGCAGAGAGGTGTCTCAAGAGACCCAGTACTTC; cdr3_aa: CATSREVSQETQYF
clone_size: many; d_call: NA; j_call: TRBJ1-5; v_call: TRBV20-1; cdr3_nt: TGCAGTGCTCAGACAGATAGCAATCAGCCCCAGCATTTT; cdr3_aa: CSAQTDSNQPQHF
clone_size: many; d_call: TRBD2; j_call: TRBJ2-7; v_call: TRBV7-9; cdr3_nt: TGTGCCAGCAGCCAGACGGGGGGGACTGACTACGAGCAGTACTTC; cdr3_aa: CASSQTGGTDYEQYF
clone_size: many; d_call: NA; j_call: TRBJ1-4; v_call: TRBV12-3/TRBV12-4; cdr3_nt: TGTGCCAGCAGTTTCGGGCACCCAGCAACTAATGAAAAACTGTTTTTT; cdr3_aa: CASSFGHPATNEKLFF
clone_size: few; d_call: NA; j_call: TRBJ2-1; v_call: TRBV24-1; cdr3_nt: TGTGCCACCAGTGATTTTGGTCTCCTCAAGAGCTCCTACAATGAGCAGTTCTTC; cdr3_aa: CATSDFGLLKSSYNEQFF
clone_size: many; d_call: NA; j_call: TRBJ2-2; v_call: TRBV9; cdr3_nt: TGTGCCAGCAGCGTAGCCCCGAACACCGGGGAGCTGTTTTTT; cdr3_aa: CASSVAPNTGELFF
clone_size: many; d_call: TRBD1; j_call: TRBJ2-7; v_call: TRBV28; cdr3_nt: TGTGCCAGCAGCCTGGGACAGTACTACGAGCAGTACTTC; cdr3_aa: CASSLGQYYEQYF
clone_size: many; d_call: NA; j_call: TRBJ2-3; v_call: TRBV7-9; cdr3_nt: TGTGCCAGCAGCTTAAATGCAGGGATAAGCACAGATACGCAGTATTTT; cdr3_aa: CASSLNAGISTDTQYF
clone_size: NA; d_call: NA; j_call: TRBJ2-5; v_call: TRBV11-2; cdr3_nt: TGTGCCAGCAGCCGCCCCCTCCAAGAGACCCAGTACTTC; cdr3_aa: CASSRPLQETQYF
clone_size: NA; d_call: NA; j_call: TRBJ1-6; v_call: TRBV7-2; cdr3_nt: TGTGCCAGCAGCTTTCGGGGGCAGGGCGGAAATTCACCCCTCCACTTT; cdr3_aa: CASSFRGQGGNSPLHF
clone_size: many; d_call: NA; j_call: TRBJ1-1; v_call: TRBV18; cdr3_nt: TGTGCCAGCTCACCACAGAAGAACACTGAAGCTTTCTTT; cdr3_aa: CASSPQKNTEAFF
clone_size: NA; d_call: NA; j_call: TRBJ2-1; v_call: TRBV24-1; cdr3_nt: TGTGCCACCAGTGGGATCAGCTCCTACAATGAGCAGTTCTTC; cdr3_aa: CATSGISSYNEQFF
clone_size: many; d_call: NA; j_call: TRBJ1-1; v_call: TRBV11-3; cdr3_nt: TGTGCCAGCAGCCAAAATCCTCGCGGCAGGGCTTGTGCTTTCTTT; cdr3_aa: CASSQNPRGRACAFF
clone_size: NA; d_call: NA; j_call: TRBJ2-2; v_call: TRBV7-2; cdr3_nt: TGTGCCAGCAGCTTTTCGTGGACCGGGGAGCTGTTTTTT; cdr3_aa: CASSFSWTGELFF
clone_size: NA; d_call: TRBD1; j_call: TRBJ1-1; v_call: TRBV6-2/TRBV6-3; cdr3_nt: TGTGCCAGCAGCCCGGACAGGCGAAACACTGAAGCTTTCTTT; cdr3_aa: CASSPDRRNTEAFF
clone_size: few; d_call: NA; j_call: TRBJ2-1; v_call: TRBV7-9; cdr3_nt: TGTGCCAGCAGCTCGACTAGGACAAGCCATGAGCAGTTCTTC; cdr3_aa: CASSSTRTSHEQFF